This T cell receptor (beta chain) was obtained from a study of TIL therapy for anti-PD-1-resistant metastatic lung cancer (dated by TCRdb to the early 2020s). Background for the entire study: Tumors were collected before any PD-1/PD-L1 blockade, after which patients were given nivolumab, and patients who progressed were given lymphodepletion, an infusion of expanded TIL and IL-2. Enrolled patients had a median age of about 53 years (range 38-75) and a median tumor PD-L1 proportion score of around 5.9%. Most of the cohort had lung adenocarcinoma, a handful of tumors were EGFR-mutant and two were ALK-rearranged, and half of the patients were current or former smokers. A median non-synonymous tumor mutation burden of under 1.9 mutations per megabase was determined across the cohort by whole-exome sequencing. Clonotypes were tracked across tumor, expanded TIL product and serial blood samples by T cell receptor beta sequencing of tumor and peripheral blood.

In regard to this clone: This clone's antigen is unknown. There are no base qualities to consult, and no much larger clone falls within one base.

The CDR3 runs 14 amino acids, cysteine and phenylalanine included. Left in the record is the CDR3 DNA by itself, 42 bases read in frame from the first base. V drops 6 bases and J drops 7 bases, leaving 16 bases in between. Based on the germline V gene (reference sequence), the CDR1 and CDR2 sequences are WNHNN and SYGVQD. Overall study outcomes, separate from this receptor: Generalizability was limited because the cohort was highly selected, with more treatment-naive, never-smoker and oncogene-addicted patients included than is typical. Infused TIL clonotypes partially replaced the baseline peripheral repertoire then decayed over months, with no apparent association between persistence and response. The study protocol defined all tumor marker inferences as exploratory.

TCR beta CDR3 regions were amplified from genomic DNA with the immunoSEQ v3 hsTCRB kit using bias-controlled multiplex PCR. TCR libraries were sequenced on an Illumina NextSeq 500 to approximately 2 million read pairs for survey level or roughly 4.5-6.5 million for deep level. The paper's processing steps were these. The immunoSEQ Analyzer software assigned V, D and J genes, filtered out non-productive sequences, and reported clonality. Repertoires were compared using productive Simpson clonality and Morisita overlap index of productive TRB rearrangements between infused TIL and blood. Absolute clonotype counts in blood were estimated by multiplying the lymphocyte count by the CD3+ fraction and by the productive frequency of the clone. TCRdb obtained this table from immuneACCESS and retained in-frame rearrangements with V and J assigned. These tables miss some clones; where compared with another copy, unresolved V genes account for less than half of the shortfall, and the remainder is unexplained. The DNA gave D and trimming, while V, J and clone size come from that table. The sample table holds about 60,000 clones, of which over 75% were seen once. The leading ten clones occupy 2.5% to 3% of the sample.

The time point label on this specimen signifies: pre-treatment sample, taken before nivolumab and TIL therapy. A phase I trial run at two centers enrolled adults with stage 4 NSCLC between 2017 and early 2020. The samples were obtained from a phase I trial that was single-arm and open-label and tested tumor-infiltrating lymphocyte therapy combined with nivolumab in advanced non-small cell lung cancer. Blood mononuclear cells from EDTA tubes were separated on a Ficoll gradient and snap-frozen as pellets, and DNA was extracted from the cells using a Qiagen mini-prep kit. The V gene is TRBV10-1 and the J gene is TRBJ2-1; the D gene remains uncertain. The clonotype comes from a person aged 25 to 80 with non-small cell lung cancer. The source was blood, collected at baseline. The CDR3 in this case is CASSLGTLRNEQFF. At the DNA level, the sequence is TGCGCCAGCAGCTTGGGAACCCTCCGGAATGAGCAGTTCTTC.